This paragraph reports one T cell receptor beta chain. Molecular barcoding with unique molecular identifiers was used for the TCRbeta library. One entry per CDR3 protein, called by TCRdb with MiXCR from the PCR reads. The sample lists 240,000 or so distinct CDR3 sequences; roughly 7.7% were seen once. This sample was taken from a study of T-cell reconstitution after alpha-beta-depleted transplantation in children. The V gene's germline CDR1 is LGHDT and CDR2 YNNKEL (reference sequence). The CDR3 has 12 amino acids. V was cut by 1 base and J by 8 bases, with 8 bases left in between. The chain couples TRBV3-1 to TRBJ2-5, with D possibly matching TRBD2 (5 bases). This receptor was taken from a male patient between 5 and 17 years old who had a stem cell transplant for acute lymphoblastic leukemia, so the T cells may come from the graft donor. This specimen was PBMCs, mostly from graft donor cells, taken 180 days after TCRalphabeta/CD19-depleted stem cell transplant. CDR3 bases: TGTGCCAGCAGCCAAGCACGGGGAACCCAGTACTTC. Protein product: CASSQARGTQYF.